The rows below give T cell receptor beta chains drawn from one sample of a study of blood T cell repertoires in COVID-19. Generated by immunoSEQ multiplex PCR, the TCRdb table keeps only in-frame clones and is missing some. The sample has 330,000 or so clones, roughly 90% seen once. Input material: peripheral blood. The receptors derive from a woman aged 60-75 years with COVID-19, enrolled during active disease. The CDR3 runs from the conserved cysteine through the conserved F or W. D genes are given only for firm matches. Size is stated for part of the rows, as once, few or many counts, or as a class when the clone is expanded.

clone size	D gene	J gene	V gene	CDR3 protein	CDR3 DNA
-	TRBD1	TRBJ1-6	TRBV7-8	CASSLAPGTGGSPLHF	TGTGCCAGCAGCTTAGCGCCCGGGACAGGTGGCTCACCCCTCCACTTT
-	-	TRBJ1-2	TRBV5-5	CASSHGTSANYGYTF	TGTGCCAGCAGCCACGGGACATCCGCTAACTATGGCTACACCTTC
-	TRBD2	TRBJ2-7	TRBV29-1	CSVDTLAGGRNEQYF	TGCAGCGTTGACACCCTAGCGGGGGGGCGGAACGAGCAGTACTTC
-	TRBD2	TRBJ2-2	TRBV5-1	CASSLAGLAGGNTGELFF	TGCGCCAGCAGCTTGGCCGGCCTAGCGGGGGGGAACACCGGGGAGCTGTTTTTT
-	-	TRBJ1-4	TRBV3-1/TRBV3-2	CASSQLGAEKLFF	TGTGCCAGCAGCCAGCTGGGGGCGGAAAAACTGTTTTTT
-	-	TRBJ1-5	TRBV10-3	CAISGGQGNQPQHF	TGTGCCATCAGTGGCGGGCAGGGGAATCAGCCCCAGCATTTT
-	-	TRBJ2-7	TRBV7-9	CASSLLSAGNYEQYF	TGTGCCAGCAGCTTATTAAGCGCCGGGAACTACGAGCAGTACTTC
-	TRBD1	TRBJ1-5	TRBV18	CASSPAGQVSNQPQHF	TGTGCCAGCTCACCAGCGGGACAGGTTAGCAATCAGCCCCAGCATTTT
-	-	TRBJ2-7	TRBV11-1	CASSLSGTHSYEQYF	TGTGCCAGCAGCTTATCCGGGACACATTCCTACGAGCAGTACTTC
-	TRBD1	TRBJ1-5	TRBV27	CASSRITGGPMAQHF	TGTGCCAGCAGTAGAATTACAGGGGGCCCCATGGCCCAGCATTTT
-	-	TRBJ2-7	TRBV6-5	CASTLSLYEQYF	TGTGCCAGCACCCTCTCTCTCTACGAGCAGTACTTC
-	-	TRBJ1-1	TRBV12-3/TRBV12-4	CASSFNPRTEAFF	TGTGCCAGCAGTTTCAATCCGAGGACTGAAGCTTTCTTT
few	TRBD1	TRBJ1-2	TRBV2	CASTGGGQRANYGYTF	TGTGCCAGCACGGGGGGGGGACAGAGAGCTAACTATGGCTACACCTTC
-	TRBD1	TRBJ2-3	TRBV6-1	CASSDLTGTGPDTQYF	TGTGCCAGCAGTGACCTCACAGGGACAGGCCCAGATACGCAGTATTTT
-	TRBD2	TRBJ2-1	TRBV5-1	CASSLAVSGGADYNEQFF	TGCGCCAGCAGCTTGGCGGTTAGCGGGGGGGCAGACTACAATGAGCAGTTCTTC
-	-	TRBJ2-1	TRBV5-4	CASSSPSNEQFF	TGTGCCAGCAGCTCCCCTAGCAATGAGCAGTTCTTC
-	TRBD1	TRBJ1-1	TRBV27	CASSSGTGGSYTEAFF	TGTGCCAGCAGCTCCGGGACAGGGGGTAGCTACACTGAAGCTTTCTTT
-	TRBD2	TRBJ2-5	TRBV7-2	CASSYTPAATSSYF	TGTGCCAGCAGTTATACACCCGCGGCGACTAGCAGTTACTTC
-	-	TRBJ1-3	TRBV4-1	CASSQDLRDTSGNTIYF	TGCGCCAGCAGCCAAGATCTTCGGGACACCTCTGGAAACACCATATATTTT
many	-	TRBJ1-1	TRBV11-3	CASSFTEGTEAFF	TGTGCCAGCAGCTTCACAGAGGGTACTGAAGCTTTCTTT
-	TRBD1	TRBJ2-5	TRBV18	CASSPGQGMRETQYF	TGTGCCAGCTCGCCTGGACAGGGGATGCGGGAGACCCAGTACTTC
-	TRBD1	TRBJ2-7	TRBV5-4	CASSLGTGVIYEQYF	TGTGCCAGCAGCTTGGGGACAGGGGTAATCTACGAGCAGTACTTC
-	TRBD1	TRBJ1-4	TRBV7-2	CASSFRTGTGNEKLFF	TGTGCCAGCAGCTTTCGAACCGGGACAGGGAATGAAAAACTGTTTTTT
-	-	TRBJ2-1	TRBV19	CASSTENEQFF	TGTGCCAGTAGTACCGAGAATGAGCAGTTCTTC
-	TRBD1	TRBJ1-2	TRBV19	CASRRYQGDDGYTF	TGTGCCAGTAGAAGGTATCAGGGGGACGATGGCTACACCTTC
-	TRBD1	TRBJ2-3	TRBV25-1	CASSELGGPTDTQYF	TGTGCCAGCAGTGAATTAGGGGGCCCCACAGATACGCAGTATTTT
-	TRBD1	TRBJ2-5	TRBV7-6	CASSSRQGSFQETQYF	TGTGCCAGCAGCTCCCGACAGGGATCATTTCAAGAGACCCAGTACTTC